A selection of T cell receptor beta chains follows, all from one sample in a study of blood T cell repertoires in COVID-19. Assay used: immunoSEQ multiplex PCR; TCRdb lists only in-frame clones, some missing. Of 34,000 or so clones in the sample, 90% were seen once. The sample comprised peripheral blood. These receptors originate from a man aged 55 to 70 with active or convalescent COVID-19. The CDR3 runs from the conserved cysteine through the conserved F or W. D genes are given only for firm matches. Size is omitted from some rows. Given values are once, few, many or a class for expanded clones.

TRBD2,TRBV9,-,TRBJ2-3,CASSASAGGYDGTDTQYF,TGTGCCAGCAGCGCCTCAGCGGGAGGGTATGATGGCACAGATACGCAGTATTTT
-,TRBV27,-,TRBJ1-4,CASSFSATGPIHEKLFF,TGTGCCAGCAGTTTTTCCGCGACAGGCCCGATCCATGAAAAACTGTTTTTT
TRBD1,TRBV5-6,-,TRBJ1-1,CASSPTPGGTEAFF,TGTGCCAGCAGCCCAACACCAGGGGGCACTGAAGCTTTCTTT
-,TRBV6-5,-,TRBJ1-2,CASTDHFRAFYGYTF,TGTGCCAGCACCGACCACTTCAGGGCCTTCTATGGCTACACCTTC
-,TRBV4-1,-,TRBJ2-3,CASSQDGTLGGYF,TGCGCCAGCAGCCAAGATGGGACTCTGGGCGGGTATTTT
TRBD1,TRBV7-2,-,TRBJ1-1,CASSQVRGLLNTEAFF,TGTGCCAGCAGTCAGGTGAGGGGGCTATTGAACACTGAAGCTTTCTTT
TRBD1,TRBV11-1,-,TRBJ2-3,CASSPGQGRGTDTQYF,TGTGCCAGCAGCCCCGGACAGGGTAGGGGCACAGATACGCAGTATTTT
TRBD1,TRBV6-5,-,TRBJ2-7,CASTPLSRGLYEQYF,TGTGCCAGCACTCCACTGTCGAGGGGGCTGTACGAGCAGTACTTC
-,TRBV4-2,-,TRBJ1-2,CASSQGVGSEYGYTF,TGTGCCAGCAGCCAAGGGGTCGGGTCGGAGTATGGCTACACCTTC
-,TRBV3-1/TRBV3-2,-,TRBJ2-2,CASSLTSTGELFF,TGTGCCAGCAGCCTCACTAGCACCGGGGAGCTGTTTTTT
-,TRBV3-1/TRBV3-2,-,TRBJ1-3,CASSTTAGASGNTIYF,TGTGCCAGCAGTACCACGGCAGGGGCCTCTGGAAACACCATATATTTT
TRBD1,TRBV19,-,TRBJ2-6,CASTPRGQGSGANVLTF,TGTGCCAGTACCCCTAGGGGACAGGGCTCTGGGGCCAACGTCCTGACTTTC
-,TRBV5-6,few,TRBJ1-4,CASSFRRIATNEKLFF,TGTGCCAGCAGCTTCCGGCGGATTGCAACTAATGAAAAACTGTTTTTT
TRBD1,TRBV5-1,-,TRBJ2-5,CASSLGQGAVQETQYF,TGCGCCAGCAGCTTGGGCCAGGGGGCAGTACAAGAGACCCAGTACTTC
-,TRBV19,-,TRBJ2-1,CASSILGTEIGYEQFF,TGTGCCAGTAGTATCTTAGGTACAGAGATAGGATATGAGCAGTTCTTC
TRBD1,TRBV18,-,TRBJ1-2,CASSPPDRGNGYTF,TGTGCCAGCTCACCTCCCGACAGGGGAAATGGCTACACCTTC
-,TRBV19,-,TRBJ1-2,CASSISGTNYGYTF,TGTGCCAGTAGTATATCCGGGACTAACTATGGCTACACCTTC
-,TRBV18,once,TRBJ1-1,CASSPGDTEAFF,TGTGCCAGCTCACCAGGAGACACTGAAGCTTTCTTT
TRBD1,TRBV6-1,-,TRBJ1-3,CASSDGGQGAGGNTIYF,TGTGCCAGCAGTGATGGAGGACAGGGGGCCGGTGGAAACACCATATATTTT
TRBD1,TRBV2,-,TRBJ1-1,CASSVRDRVRKTEAFF,TGTGCCAGCAGTGTCCGGGACAGGGTGAGGAAAACTGAAGCTTTCTTT
TRBD1,TRBV11-1,-,TRBJ2-5,CASSLRTGANQETQYF,TGTGCCAGCAGCCTCCGGACAGGGGCTAACCAAGAGACCCAGTACTTC
TRBD2,TRBV7-3,-,TRBJ2-1,CASAKAGGPYNEQFF,TGTGCCAGCGCTAAAGCGGGAGGTCCCTACAATGAGCAGTTCTTC
-,TRBV7-6,-,TRBJ1-1,CASSFSFRAPEAFF,TGTGCCAGCAGCTTTTCTTTCAGGGCCCCTGAAGCTTTCTTT
-,TRBV5-4,-,TRBJ2-1,CASSLEQGTYNEQFF,TGTGCCAGCAGCTTGGAACAGGGTACCTACAATGAGCAGTTCTTC
-,TRBV21-1,-,TRBJ2-7,CASDCTRREEQYF,TGTGCCAGCGACTGTACCCGGCGGGAGGAGCAGTACTTC
TRBD1,TRBV11-2,-,TRBJ1-4,CASSPRGSNEKLFF,TGTGCCAGCAGCCCCAGGGGGTCTAATGAAAAACTGTTTTTT
-,TRBV30,-,TRBJ2-5,CAWSVGGAETQYF,TGTGCCTGGAGTGTCGGTGGGGCTGAGACCCAGTACTTC
-,TRBV11-2,-,TRBJ1-2,CASSPTRGYSGYTF,TGTGCCAGCAGCCCTACTCGGGGGTACAGTGGCTACACCTTC
TRBD2,TRBV6-2/TRBV6-3,-,TRBJ2-3,CASSWLAGGTDTQYF,TGTGCCAGCAGTTGGTTAGCGGGGGGCACAGATACGCAGTATTTT
TRBD1,TRBV6-1,-,TRBJ2-7,CASSESGQGYREQYF,TGTGCCAGCAGTGAATCGGGACAGGGGTATCGAGAGCAGTACTTC
TRBD1,TRBV6-5,-,TRBJ2-7,CASSYRTGIYEQYF,TGTGCCAGCAGTTACAGGACAGGGATTTACGAGCAGTACTTC
-,TRBV28,-,TRBJ1-3,CASSLNTGTGNTIYF,TGTGCCAGCAGTTTAAACACAGGGACTGGAAACACCATATATTTT
TRBD2,TRBV4-1,once,TRBJ2-5,CASSQGPSGDQETQYF,TGCGCCAGCAGCCAAGGTCCTAGCGGGGACCAAGAGACCCAGTACTTC
-,TRBV7-9,-,TRBJ2-3,CASRDGSTDTQYF,TGTGCCAGCAGAGACGGGAGCACAGATACGCAGTATTTT
TRBD2,TRBV27,-,TRBJ2-5,CASSLVLAGGRETQYF,TGTGCCAGCAGTTTGGTACTAGCGGGGGGTAGGGAGACCCAGTACTTC
TRBD1,TRBV15,-,TRBJ2-2,CATIDRVSNTGELFF,TGTGCCACCATCGACAGGGTTTCAAACACCGGGGAGCTGTTTTTT
TRBD1,TRBV6-5,-,TRBJ1-1,CASSLGRDRVTEAFF,TGTGCCAGCAGCCTCGGCCGGGACAGGGTCACTGAAGCTTTCTTT
-,TRBV3-1/TRBV3-2,-,TRBJ2-2,CASSQQGSGELFF,TGTGCCAGCAGCCAACAGGGATCCGGGGAGCTGTTTTTT
-,TRBV4-1,-,TRBJ1-4,CASSQEARRAEKLFF,TGCGCCAGCAGCCAAGAAGCTCGCAGGGCGGAAAAACTGTTTTTT